This T cell receptor (beta chain) came from a study of T cells in Graves' hyperthyroidism and ophthalmopathy. This clonotype has at least ten counts. The germline V and J ends were trimmed by 5 bases and 7 bases, with 20 bases remaining between them. The CDR3 contains 15 residues. Per germline, CDR1 SNHLY and CDR2 FYNNEI. Template material for amplifying TCR beta CDR3 regions consisted of RNA transcripts. An initial round of RT-PCR targeting the TCR CDR3 relied on the HTBI primer set. In TCRdb, the multiplex PCR reads were re-called with MiXCR into one record per CDR3 protein. The sample contains 250,000 to 300,000 distinct CDR3 sequences, about 14% of which appear only once.

The sample was blood. J is TRBJ1-2 and V is TRBV2, with D perhaps TRBD1 (5 bases). The receptor was derived from a woman between 25 and 40 years old with Graves' hyperthyroidism that later progressed to Graves' ophthalmopathy. The CDR3 region has the DNA TGTGCCAGCAGTAACGAGTGGGGGGGTCGTAGTGGCTACACCTTC. It codes for CASSNEWGGRSGYTF.